This is a list of T cell receptor beta chains from one sample in a study of blood T cell repertoires in COVID-19. Clones were sequenced by immunoSEQ multiplex PCR, and TCRdb holds only the in-frame ones, with some missing. Of about 400,000 clones listed, over 75% are singletons. The sample consisted of PBMCs or T cells enriched from blood (not recorded which). These receptors all come from a woman in her thirties or forties with acute COVID-19. The CDR3 runs from the conserved cysteine through the conserved F or W. D genes are given only for firm matches. Size tells how often a clone was seen (once, few, many) or the class of an expanded clone, and some rows leave it out.

TRBV11-2	TRBD2	.	TRBJ2-5	TGTGCCAGCAGCATAGCGGGGGGAGTGGGGACCCAGTACTTC	CASSIAGGVGTQYF
TRBV10-2	TRBD1	.	TRBJ1-5	TGCGCCAGCATGGCGACAGGGGGCTCCTATAGCAATCAGCCCCAGCATTTT	CASMATGGSYSNQPQHF
TRBV6-6	.	.	TRBJ2-7	TGTGCCAGCAGTTACGGGCCCCACGAGCAGTACTTC	CASSYGPHEQYF
TRBV14	.	.	TRBJ2-4	TGTGCCAGCAGCCAAACAAGAGCCAAAAACATTCAGTACTTC	CASSQTRAKNIQYF
TRBV5-1	TRBD1	.	TRBJ1-4	TGCGCCAGCAGCCTCGACAGGGGTGAAAAACTGTTTTTT	CASSLDRGEKLFF
TRBV27	TRBD2	.	TRBJ2-7	TGTGCCAGCAGAGACTTAGCGGGGGGCCCCTACGAGCAGTACTTC	CASRDLAGGPYEQYF
TRBV5-4	TRBD1	.	TRBJ1-2	TGTGCCAGCAGCTTCCCCGGACAGGGGGTTTATGGCTACACCTTC	CASSFPGQGVYGYTF
TRBV30	.	.	TRBJ1-6	TGTGCCTGGACCCTAGACCCTGATTCACCCCTCCACTTT	CAWTLDPDSPLHF
TRBV11-2	.	few	TRBJ1-6	TGTGCCAGCAGCTTAGGACGCAGAGGCGGAAATTCACCCCTCCACTTT	CASSLGRRGGNSPLHF
TRBV3-1/TRBV3-2	.	few	TRBJ1-4	TGTGCCAGCAGCCAAGATCCCTCAACTAATGAAAAACTGTTTTTT	CASSQDPSTNEKLFF
TRBV24-1	TRBD1	.	TRBJ2-3	TGTGCCACCAGGGAAGGACAGGGTGGCACAGATACGCAGTATTTT	CATREGQGGTDTQYF
TRBV5-5	TRBD1	.	TRBJ1-4	TGTGCCAGCAGCCTAGGAGACAGGGGTACTAATGAAAAACTGTTTTTT	CASSLGDRGTNEKLFF
TRBV15	TRBD2	.	TRBJ2-3	TGTGCCACCAGCAGAGGGACTAGCGGGACCACAGATACGCAGTATTTT	CATSRGTSGTTDTQYF
TRBV6-2/TRBV6-3	TRBD2	.	TRBJ2-4	TGTGCCAGCAGTTACCATGGTCCGGGGGGAGTCCTAGCCAAAAACATTCAGTACTTC	CASSYHGPGGVLAKNIQYF
TRBV5-1	.	.	TRBJ1-2	TGCGCCAGCAGCTTGGGGACCAGGGACGGGGGGTATGGCTACACCTTC	CASSLGTRDGGYGYTF
TRBV5-4	TRBD2	once	TRBJ2-7	TGTGCCAGCTCGGGCGGGGGGGGAAACTACGAGCAGTACTTC	CASSGGGGNYEQYF
TRBV7-2	TRBD2	.	TRBJ2-1	TGTGCCAGCAGCCCGAGCCGTCTAGCGGGGGGGCTCGGTAATGAGCAGTTCTTC	CASSPSRLAGGLGNEQFF
TRBV5-1	.	.	TRBJ1-1	TGCGCCAGCAGCGTTGACATCCGCACTGAAGCTTTCTTT	CASSVDIRTEAFF
TRBV2	TRBD1	.	TRBJ1-2	TGTGCCAGCCAGGGACAGGGAGGACCTAACTATGGCTACACCTTC	CASQGQGGPNYGYTF
TRBV19	.	.	TRBJ2-1	TGTGCCAGTAGTCCCTTGAGGGGGGGTAGGTACAATGAGCAGTTCTTC	CASSPLRGGRYNEQFF
TRBV4-2	.	.	TRBJ1-4	TGTGCCAGCAGCCAAGAGGGCCCCACAACTAATGAAAAACTGTTTTTT	CASSQEGPTTNEKLFF
TRBV27	TRBD1	.	TRBJ1-1	TGTGCCAGCAGTTCCGACCTCTCAGGGGGCAACGCTGAAGCTTTCTTT	CASSSDLSGGNAEAFF
TRBV18	TRBD1	.	TRBJ1-6	TGTGCCAGCTCACTCGGACAGGGGTTCTCCTATAATTCACCCCTCCACTTT	CASSLGQGFSYNSPLHF
TRBV7-9	TRBD1	few	TRBJ1-1	TGTGCCAGCAGCGGTGGGACAGGGCTCGAAGCTTTCTTT	CASSGGTGLEAFF
TRBV13	.	.	TRBJ2-1	TGTGCCAGCAGCTTAGATCACAGGGTATACAATGAGCAGTTCTTC	CASSLDHRVYNEQFF
TRBV9	TRBD2	.	TRBJ2-3	TGTGCCAGCAGCGTAGGGCCTAGCGGGGGGCTCACAGATACGCAGTATTTT	CASSVGPSGGLTDTQYF